These 26 T cell receptor beta chains originate from one sample sequenced in a study of identical twins. TCRdb re-analysed the 5' RACE reads in MiXCR, keeping a single row per CDR3 protein. This table has hundreds of thousands of distinct CDR3 sequences, around 21% appearing once. These sequences were also reported in another study, on T cells expressing NK-cell markers.

The sample was PBMCs. The receptor set was obtained from a woman in her late teens or twenties in good health.

V and J are TRBV20-1 and TRBJ2-1; D possibly corresponds to TRBD2 (6 bases). The germline V gene has CDR1 DFQATT and CDR2 SNEGSKA (reference sequence). The V end lost 5 bases, the J end lost 9 bases, and 17 bases lay between the germline ends. The CDR3 covers 13 residues. The DNA for the CDR3 is TGCAGTGCTGGTTGGGCGGGGAGCGGTGAGCAGTTCTTC. Translated, it gives CSAGWAGSGEQFF.

This clonotype was detected a few times. The chain uses TRBV3-1 and TRBJ2-1, with 8 bases that match TRBD1. Germline V gene lookup returns CDR1 LGHDT and CDR2 YNNKEL (reference sequence). The junction had 10 bases not matched to a gene; V was cut back by 7 bases and J by 2 bases. This CDR3 has 16 residues. CDR3 sequence: CASTGTGPSPYNEQFF. The CDR3 DNA follows: TGTGCCAGCACCGGGACAGGCCCTAGCCCCTACAATGAGCAGTTCTTC.

The J gene is TRBJ2-3, the V gene TRBV9; D might be TRBD2 (5 bases). V lost 0 bases to trimming and J lost 4 bases, with 9 bases between them. CDR3 length: 14 amino acids. Germline V gene data show CDR1 as SGDLS and CDR2 as YYNGEE. CDR3 sequence reads: CASSVVGSADTQYF. In DNA, the CDR3 is TGTGCCAGCAGCGTAGTTGGGAGCGCAGATACGCAGTATTTT.

The sample holds many counts of this clonotype. The chain links TRBV6-1 to TRBJ2-7; 9 positions agree with TRBD2. With 6 bases clipped from V and 3 bases from J, the junction kept 12 bases outside the gene matches. The CDR3 is made up of 16 amino acids. Germline CDR1 and CDR2: MNHNS and SASEGT. In nucleotides, the CDR3 is TGTGCCAGCAGCCCCCTCCCTTCTAGCGGGAACTACGAGCAGTACTTC. Its translation: CASSPLPSSGNYEQYF.

This clonotype was counted at least ten times. The chain carries TRBV7-8 and TRBJ2-5; no definite D call. Between the trimmed V and J ends, which lost 1 base and 0 bases, there was a span of 6 bases. The CDR3 is made up of 14 amino acids. The germline V gene has CDR1 SGHVS and CDR2 FQNEAQ. In nucleotides, the CDR3 is TGTGCCAGCAGCTTAGGGACCTACCAAGAGACCCAGTACTTC. Translation: CASSLGTYQETQYF.

This clonotype was seen many times. This chain joins TRBV27 and TRBJ2-7, with TRBD2 matching over 7 bases. Germline V CDR1 and CDR2: MNHEY, SMNVEV (reference sequence). The V and J ends lost 3 bases and 2 bases, in that order; junction bases with no gene match: 7. This CDR3 is 15 amino acids long. CDR3 sequence: CASSFTSGLAYEQYF. CDR3 nucleotides: TGTGCCAGCAGTTTTACTTCAGGACTAGCCTACGAGCAGTACTTC.

This clonotype appeared a few times. The rearrangement joins TRBV27 to TRBJ2-7; 7 bases match TRBD1. The germline gives CDR1 MNHEY, CDR2 SMNVEV (reference sequence). CDR3 size: 11 residues. The CDR3 sequence: CATGANYEQYF. The CDR3 DNA sequence: TGTGCTACAGGGGCGAACTACGAGCAGTACTTC.

The chain joins TRBV10-3 to TRBJ2-3; D perhaps matches TRBD1 (5 bases). The CDR3 contains 14 residues. CDR1 and CDR2 (germline): ENHRY, SYGVKD. Trimming shortened V by 8 bases and J by 0 bases, and 12 bases separated the two germline ends. This CDR3 is CAIRRGTSTDTQYF. The DNA of the CDR3 is TGTGCCATCCGAAGGGGAACTAGCACAGATACGCAGTATTTT.

The rearrangement uses TRBV20-1 and TRBJ1-1; TRBD1 is a possible D gene (6 bases). Germline V lookup: CDR1 DFQATT, CDR2 SNEGSKA (reference sequence). V dropped 2 bases and J dropped 4 bases, with 11 bases sitting between them. The CDR3 sequence is 13 residues long. The CDR3 is CSARLGGITEAFF. The CDR3 nucleotides read TGCAGTGCTAGATTAGGGGGTATCACTGAAGCTTTCTTT.

This clonotype was picked up a small number of times. The chain combines TRBV20-1 with TRBJ2-2; weak D call: TRBD1 (5 bases). CDR1 and CDR2 from the germline V gene are DFQATT and SNEGSKA (reference sequence). This CDR3 is 16 amino acids long. The V end was cut by 6 bases, the J end by 0 bases, with 17 bases between. The DNA for the CDR3 is TGCAGTGCACCGGTCGTCCAGGGCGCGAACACCGGGGAGCTGTTTTTT. Translating it yields CSAPVVQGANTGELFF.

This clonotype was seen only a few times. This rearrangement joins TRBV6-1 to TRBJ2-3, with 9 bases identical to TRBD2. The CDR3 has 16 residues. CDR1 MNHNS and CDR2 SASEGT come from the germline V gene. V trimming: 6 bases; J trimming: 6 bases; junction bases outside the gene matches: 13. The CDR3 loop reads CASSLSSGAMWDTQYF. The DNA of the CDR3 is TGTGCCAGCAGCCTCTCTAGCGGGGCTATGTGGGATACGCAGTATTTT.

This clonotype was seen at least ten times. One junction end does not reproduce the germline sequence, and a read error may be involved. The V gene is TRBV5-1, the J gene TRBJ2-7; TRBD2 matches 8 bases. Per germline, CDR1 SGHRS and CDR2 YFSETQ. The CDR3 is 13 amino acids. CDR3 in amino acids: CASSLAGTYEQYF. CDR3 nucleotides: TGTGCCAGCAGTTTAGCGGGGACCTACGAGCAGTACTTC.

This clonotype was counted ten times or more. Its ends do not fully match the called genes, so a read error is possible. V is TRBV12-3 or TRBV12-4 and J is TRBJ1-5; D gene ambiguous. This CDR3 is built from 13 residues. The CDR3 DNA follows: TGTGCCAGCAGTTTAATGGCATATCAGGCCCAGCATTTT. Protein product: CASSLMAYQAQHF.

V usage is TRBV6-2 or TRBV6-3 and J usage is TRBJ2-1; the match to TRBD2 covers 14 bases. The V segment lost 6 bases and the J segment 0 bases; nucleotides outside the gene matches: 16. Germline V lookup: CDR1 MNHEY, CDR2 SVGEGT. This CDR3 region has 21 residues. This CDR3 reads CASRRPGLAGVLKRSYNEQFF. CDR3 sequence (DNA): TGTGCCAGCAGGCGCCCGGGACTAGCGGGAGTTTTAAAGCGCTCCTACAATGAGCAGTTCTTC.

The chain recombines TRBV20-1 with TRBJ1-2; 8 nucleotides line up with TRBD1. The CDR3 sequence is 12 residues long. Trimming cost V 5 bases and J 7 bases; bases outside gene matches: 6. CDR1 and CDR2 from the germline V gene are DFQATT and SNEGSKA (reference sequence). CDR3 sequence: CSAPDREVGYTF. The CDR3 region has the DNA TGCAGTGCTCCGGACAGGGAAGTTGGCTACACCTTC.

The V gene is TRBV11-3, the J gene TRBJ2-7, with D uncertain. Germline V gene sequence: CDR1 SGHNT, CDR2 YENEEA. This CDR3 comprises 12 residues. V was cut by 0 bases and J by 5 bases, with 5 bases left in between. The chain's CDR3 is CASSLDWHEQYF. DNA for the CDR3: TGTGCCAGCAGCTTAGATTGGCACGAGCAGTACTTC.

The chain uses TRBV21-1 and TRBJ2-5; the D segment call TRBD2 is taken from the table without a DNA check. TRBV21-1 is marked as a pseudogene. CDR3 length: 12 residues. CDR3 in amino acids: CASSKRAVTQYF. CDR3 DNA: TGTGCCAGCAGCAAACGAGCGGTAACCCAGTACTTC.

The table lists this clonotype with a few counts. The chain combines TRBV5-1 with TRBJ2-5; 10 nucleotides align to TRBD2. CDR3 length: 15 amino acids. V lost 2 bases to trimming and J lost 0 bases; unmatched junction nucleotides: 1. Germline V gives CDR1 SGHRS, CDR2 YFSETQ. The CDR3 spells CASSLGTSDQETQYF. CDR3 sequence (DNA): TGCGCCAGCAGCTTAGGGACTAGCGACCAAGAGACCCAGTACTTC.

This clonotype was seen repeatedly, ten times or more. The chain employs TRBV11-2 and TRBJ2-7; 10 bases line up with TRBD2. CDR1 is SGHAT, CDR2 FQNNGV, per germline. This CDR3 spans 16 amino acids. J gave up 6 bases and V 0 bases, and 8 bases lay outside the gene matches. For the CDR3, the DNA is TGTGCCAGCAGCTTAGATAGGCTAGCGGGAGTTAGCGAGCAGTACTTC. Translating it yields CASSLDRLAGVSEQYF.

Only a few counts were recorded for this clonotype. The V and J genes are TRBV12-3 or TRBV12-4 and TRBJ2-3, with TRBD2 as a possible D gene (6 bases). V was pared by 7 bases and J by 2 bases, with 16 bases between. The CDR3 runs 15 residues. The DNA of the CDR3 is TGTGCCAGCAATAAAGCGGGCGTCAACACAGATACGCAGTATTTT. This translates into CASNKAGVNTDTQYF.

This clonotype occurred many times. J is TRBJ1-1 and V is TRBV6-2 or TRBV6-3; D is ambiguous. The CDR3 is 13 amino acids. The germline V gene has CDR1 MNHEY and CDR2 SVGEGT. V was clipped by 0 bases and J by 2 bases, with 4 bases between them. The CDR3 protein is CASSYSTNTEAFF. CDR3 coding DNA: TGTGCCAGCAGTTACTCGACTAACACTGAAGCTTTCTTT.

The J gene is TRBJ2-1, the V gene TRBV6-1; no firm D call. The germline CDR1 and CDR2 sequences are MNHNS and SASEGT. Trimming removed 5 bases at V and 6 bases at J, with 11 bases between. CDR3 length: 13 residues. The CDR3 nucleotides read TGTGCCAGCAGTCGCCCAATCGGCAATGAGCAGTTCTTC. Its protein product is CASSRPIGNEQFF.

For the CDR3, the DNA is TGCAGCGTTGGGACATCCAGCGGGTCACCCCTCCACTTT. Protein product: CSVGTSSGSPLHF. The chain has TRBV29-1 and TRBJ1-6; tentative D call: TRBD1 (5 bases). Germline CDR1 reads SQVTM; CDR2 reads ANQGSEA. The V end lost 4 bases, the J end lost 10 bases, and 14 bases lay between the germline ends. The CDR3 loop spans 13 amino acids.

This clonotype has at least ten counts. V usage is TRBV5-1 and J usage is TRBJ2-3, with 7 nucleotides matching TRBD1. Germline CDR1 reads SGHRS; CDR2 reads YFSETQ. This CDR3 is built from 12 residues. V lost 4 bases, J lost 9 bases, and 5 bases stayed unmatched. The CDR3 bases are TGCGCCAGCAGCCTCGAACAGGGGACGCAGTATTTT. As protein: CASSLEQGTQYF.

This clonotype was recorded many times. The chain combines TRBV9 with TRBJ1-1; D gene unclear. The V end lost 0 bases, the J end lost 5 bases, and 11 bases lay between the germline ends. The germline gives CDR1 SGDLS, CDR2 YYNGEE. The CDR3 spans 14 residues. The CDR3 region has the DNA TGTGCCAGCAGCGTAGCCCAGGTTGGGACTGAAGCTTTCTTT. Translation gives CASSVAQVGTEAFF.

This clonotype came up a few times. V gene TRBV29-1 combines with J gene TRBJ2-1; D is undetermined. There are 13 residues in the CDR3. Trimming took off 7 bases at V and 6 bases at J, with 16 bases between the two ends. Germline CDR1 SQVTM, CDR2 ANQGSEA. CDR3 nucleotides: TGCAGCGCCTCCTTGACTCAGGCCAATGAGCAGTTCTTC. It specifies CSASLTQANEQFF.